Below are 4 T cell receptor beta chains sequenced from a single sample in a study of post-analysis software for immune sequencing data. Study results and caveats: Compared with controls, patients had more of 4 to 6 TRBV segments, including TRBV5-6, TRBV5-1 and TRBV20-1.

Which antigens these TCRs recognize remains unknown. Prepared TCR beta cDNA libraries contained unique molecular identifiers. TCRdb re-called the PCR reads with MiXCR, one entry per CDR3 protein. This table has some 260,000 distinct CDR3 sequences, 35% to 45% appearing once. The sequencing input was blood. These receptors all stem from a girl between 10 and 17 years old with multiple sclerosis.

The chain carries TRBV4-3 and TRBJ1-2; D ambiguous. The CDR3 is made up of 14 amino acids. CDR1 LGHNA and CDR2 YSLEER come from the germline V gene. The V end lost 0 bases, the J end lost 4 bases, and 9 bases lay between the germline ends. The CDR3 loop is CASSQDWVSYGYTF. CDR3 nucleotide sequence: TGCGCCAGCAGCCAAGATTGGGTTAGCTATGGCTACACCTTC.

This clonotype was observed a handful of times. Germline and junction disagree at one end, which may indicate a read error. This rearrangement joins TRBV7-9 to TRBJ2-1; D gene unclear. The CDR3 has 11 amino acids. Looked up from germline, CDR1 is SEHNR and CDR2 is FQNEAQ (reference sequence). CDR3 nucleotides: TGTGCCAGCAGCCCCAACAAAGAGCAGTTCTTC. It specifies CASSPNKEQFF.

As concerns this clonotype: With a much larger clone just one base away, this may be a read error. V gene TRBV5-5 combines with J gene TRBJ2-4; D is possibly TRBD1 (6 bases). The CDR3 runs 16 residues. CDR1 is SGHKS, CDR2 YYEKEE, per germline (reference sequence). CDR3 amino acids: CASSVTGSSAKNIRYF. In nucleotides, the CDR3 is TGTGCCAGCAGCGTTACAGGGAGCTCGGCCAAAAACATTCGGTACTTC.

This clonotype was counted many times. The chain uses TRBV27 and TRBJ2-1, with D possibly TRBD2 on 7 matching bases. This CDR3 contains 13 residues. Deletions cut 1 base from V and 9 bases from J, with 10 bases between. Germline V lookup: CDR1 MNHEY, CDR2 SMNVEV (reference sequence). The CDR3 coding sequence is TGTGCCAGCAGTTTATACAGGGAGGGTGAGCAGTTCTTC. This codes for CASSLYREGEQFF.